This TCR beta chain was captured in a study of T cell responses to AZD1222 COVID-19 vaccine. Findings of the study overall: Dominant CD4 TCR responses targeted spike regions 160-218 and 743-854. Donor demographics were predominantly white British with a female majority; clonal diversity may be underestimated. Spike-specific TCR breadth and depth both grew after two AZD1222 doses.

This table comes from immunoSEQ multiplex PCR, and its TCRdb copy is limited to in-frame clones, with some not included. The data contain over 100,000 clones, almost 85% of them singletons. Details on this clone: Its antigen is not identified.

The CDR3 has 12 amino acids. Trimming took off 6 bases at V and 11 bases at J, with 14 bases between the two ends. The receptor comes from an adult in good health. J is TRBJ1-5 and V is TRBV12-3 or TRBV12-4; D ambiguous. Source: peripheral blood, taken on day 0 of AZD1222 vaccination. The CDR3 DNA is TGTGCCAGCAGGGGCCCAAGGTTGACCCAGCATTTT. This gives the protein CASRGPRLTQHF.